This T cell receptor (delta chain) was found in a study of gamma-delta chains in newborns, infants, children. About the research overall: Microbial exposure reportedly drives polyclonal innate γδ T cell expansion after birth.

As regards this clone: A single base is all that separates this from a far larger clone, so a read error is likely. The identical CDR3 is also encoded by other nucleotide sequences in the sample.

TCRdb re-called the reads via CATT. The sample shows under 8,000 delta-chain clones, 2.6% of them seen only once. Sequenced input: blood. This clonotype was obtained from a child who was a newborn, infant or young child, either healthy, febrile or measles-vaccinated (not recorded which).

For the CDR3, the DNA is TGTGCCTGTGACACCTGGGGGACCGATAAGCTCATCTTT. Residues: CACDTWGTDKLIF. The J gene is TRDJ1, the V gene TRDV2; 7 nucleotides agree with TRDD3. Germline V gene sequence: CDR1 GEAIGNYY, CDR2 EKD. CDR3 size: 13 residues.